The rows below give T cell receptor beta chains drawn from one sample of a study of blood T cell repertoires in COVID-19. Libraries were prepared by immunoSEQ multiplex PCR; TCRdb keeps only in-frame clonotypes and omits some of them. The repertoire includes 150,000 to 200,000 clones, about 84% of them detected once, and more than 10% sits in the top ten. Sequencing was carried out using PBMCs or T cells enriched from blood (not recorded which). All receptors derive from a man aged 45-65 years who had recovered from COVID-19. Each CDR3 is given with its conserved first and last residue. Each record gives: J gene, V gene, CDR3 protein.

TRBJ2-3	TRBV10-2	CASSESVYPRTDTQYF
TRBJ2-3	TRBV24-1	CATSAAGGVREGTDTQYF
TRBJ2-3	TRBV6-5	CASRRGATTDTQYF
TRBJ1-5	TRBV4-1	CASSQSRQGGNQPQHF
TRBJ1-5	TRBV12-5	CASGLAPTGGFNQPQHF
TRBJ1-2	TRBV7-3	CASSLFPGGPYGYTF
TRBJ2-5	TRBV19	CASSKVTGTVQETQYF
TRBJ2-2	TRBV14	CASSHSWGGTGELFF
TRBJ2-4	TRBV4-1	CASSRQGSGVGNIQYF
TRBJ2-1	TRBV7-6	CASSLGGRRVLHEQFF
TRBJ1-1	TRBV19	CASSSGALNTEAFF
TRBJ2-5	TRBV3-1/TRBV3-2	CASSQKERGTQYF
TRBJ1-1	TRBV10-3	CAISDLRGLRSEAFF
TRBJ1-2	TRBV28	CASSLRTGRYTF
TRBJ2-7	TRBV11-1	CASRREQGAGYEQYF
TRBJ2-5	TRBV7-4	CASSFSSPGQGIRQETQYF
TRBJ1-1	TRBV10-2	CASNPGGTEAFF
TRBJ1-5	TRBV19	CASSPWEGPDQPQHF
TRBJ1-5	TRBV3-1/TRBV3-2	CASSQGVSGRIGNQPQHF
TRBJ1-4	TRBV6-2/TRBV6-3	CASSRGGTVNEKLFF
TRBJ1-1	TRBV6-5	CASSEDRSAFF
TRBJ1-5	TRBV28	CASSSDSSNQPQHF
TRBJ1-5	TRBV5-1	CASSLDTGTDQPQHF
TRBJ2-7	TRBV6-5	CASSQPGTEQYF
TRBJ2-5	TRBV24-1	CATSDGDRAIQETQYF
TRBJ2-5	TRBV2	CASHSSGAIQETQYF
TRBJ2-2	TRBV5-1	CASTPRGAQTGELFF
TRBJ2-1	TRBV18	CASSLIWTRNNEQFF
TRBJ1-3	TRBV27	CASSLRKGAGNTIYF
TRBJ1-1	TRBV5-1	CASSPPGQGLTEAFF
TRBJ1-2	TRBV5-1	CASSPLRGHLLSNYGYTF
TRBJ1-6	TRBV7-9	CASPEDNSPLHF
TRBJ1-5	TRBV15	CATSDTGFGQPQHF
TRBJ1-5	TRBV28	CASTLPRGPQHF
TRBJ2-1	TRBV24-1	CATSSHMPLAGNEQFF
TRBJ2-3	TRBV7-6	CASSASRQGAGTQYF
TRBJ1-6	TRBV3-1/TRBV3-2	CASSRSKGDNSPLHF
TRBJ1-1	TRBV28	CASSLRRYRMNTEAFF
TRBJ1-2	TRBV30	CAWSLGYGYTF
TRBJ2-7	TRBV13	CASSSTVSYEQYF
TRBJ1-1	TRBV19	CATLAGTARGTEAFF
TRBJ1-5	TRBV10-3	CANKSPGVQKNQPQHF